This is a list of T cell receptor beta chains from one sample in a study of CD8 T cells in ankylosing spondylitis. TCRdb recomputed calls from the 5' RACE reads with MiXCR, one row per CDR3 protein. There are some 250,000 distinct CDR3 sequences in the sample; over 8.5% occur only once, and 6% to 8% lies in the top ten. The sequenced sample was blood, either unsorted or a sorted T cell fraction (not recorded which). These receptors were collected from a male donor with ankylosing spondylitis or in good health (not recorded which). Each CDR3 is given with its conserved first and last residue. D genes are given only for firm matches. Expanded clones get a size class; other rows say once, few or many, or leave the size out.

CDR3nt: TGTGCCAGCAGCCTTCGGACGGAGGAAGAGACCCAGTACTTC
CDR3aa: CASSLRTEEETQYF
j_gene: TRBJ2-5
v_gene: TRBV5-5
abundance: few
d_gene: .

CDR3nt: TGCGCCAGCAAGCTTAGTATAGCGGGGGACTACGAGCAGTACTTC
CDR3aa: CASKLSIAGDYEQYF
j_gene: TRBJ2-7
v_gene: TRBV5-1
abundance: many
d_gene: TRBD2

CDR3nt: TGCAGTGCTCCTCTAGGGGCCAATGAGCAGTTCTTC
CDR3aa: CSAPLGANEQFF
j_gene: TRBJ2-1
v_gene: TRBV20-1
abundance: .
d_gene: .

CDR3nt: TGTGCCAGCAGCGTAGAAAACCGCCTTGGTTTCACCTTC
CDR3aa: CASSVENRLGFTF
j_gene: TRBJ1-2
v_gene: TRBV9
abundance: many
d_gene: .

CDR3nt: TGTGCCGCCGGGCGACAGGGAACCTACGAGCAGTACTTC
CDR3aa: CAAGRQGTYEQYF
j_gene: TRBJ2-7
v_gene: TRBV10-3
abundance: few
d_gene: TRBD1

CDR3nt: TGTGCCACCAGCAGCACGGACTCGATTTCCACAGATACGCAGTATTTT
CDR3aa: CATSSTDSISTDTQYF
j_gene: TRBJ2-3
v_gene: TRBV15
abundance: .
d_gene: .

CDR3nt: TGTGCCAGCAGTGCCGGGACTAGCGCTACGCAGTATTTT
CDR3aa: CASSAGTSATQYF
j_gene: TRBJ2-3
v_gene: TRBV28
abundance: .
d_gene: TRBD2

CDR3nt: TGTGCCAGCAGTGAAGGGACAGGGGGCATGTACAATGAGCAGTTCTTC
CDR3aa: CASSEGTGGMYNEQFF
j_gene: TRBJ2-1
v_gene: TRBV6-4
abundance: many
d_gene: TRBD1

CDR3nt: TGCGCCAGCAGCTTGGCTCTAGCGGGAGGTGTGGAGACCCAGTACTTC
CDR3aa: CASSLALAGGVETQYF
j_gene: TRBJ2-5
v_gene: TRBV5-1
abundance: .
d_gene: TRBD2

CDR3nt: TGTGCCAGCAGCCGAGGACTAGCGGGTAACACCGGGGAGCTGTTTTTT
CDR3aa: CASSRGLAGNTGELFF
j_gene: TRBJ2-2
v_gene: TRBV7-3
abundance: few
d_gene: TRBD2

CDR3nt: TGTGCCAGCAGCGCCTCAGGGGCGCTTAATGAAAAACTGTTTTTT
CDR3aa: CASSASGALNEKLFF
j_gene: TRBJ1-4
v_gene: TRBV9
abundance: few
d_gene: .

CDR3nt: TGTGCCAGCAGCCCCGGGACACCTAAGAACACCGGGGAGCTGTTTTTT
CDR3aa: CASSPGTPKNTGELFF
j_gene: TRBJ2-2
v_gene: TRBV12-3/TRBV12-4
abundance: .
d_gene: .

CDR3nt: TGCAGTGCTCCCCACGGGTACAATGAGCAGTTCTTC
CDR3aa: CSAPHGYNEQFF
j_gene: TRBJ2-1
v_gene: TRBV20-1
abundance: many
d_gene: .

CDR3nt: TGCGCCAGCAGCGTACTGTCAGCGGCTACCCACAATGAGCAGTTCTTC
CDR3aa: CASSVLSAATHNEQFF
j_gene: TRBJ2-1
v_gene: TRBV5-1
abundance: many
d_gene: .

CDR3nt: TGTGCCAGCAGTTATTCGACAGGGGAGTTATCGAACTATGGCTACACCTTC
CDR3aa: CASSYSTGELSNYGYTF
j_gene: TRBJ1-2
v_gene: TRBV6-2/TRBV6-3
abundance: many
d_gene: TRBD1

CDR3nt: TGCAGCACAACCGGGACAGGCGACGAGCAGTACTTC
CDR3aa: CSTTGTGDEQYF
j_gene: TRBJ2-7
v_gene: TRBV29-1
abundance: many
d_gene: TRBD1

CDR3nt: TGCGCCAGCAGCTTGCACCAGGCATCTGAAGCTTTCTTT
CDR3aa: CASSLHQASEAFF
j_gene: TRBJ1-1
v_gene: TRBV5-1
abundance: many
d_gene: .

CDR3nt: TGTGCCAGCAGCCCTCAAGGGGCCTCCTACGAGCAGTACTTC
CDR3aa: CASSPQGASYEQYF
j_gene: TRBJ2-7
v_gene: TRBV7-9
abundance: few
d_gene: .

CDR3nt: TGCGCCAGCAGCTTTCGGGACAGGGGGTTCGGGGCCAACGTCCTGACTTTC
CDR3aa: CASSFRDRGFGANVLTF
j_gene: TRBJ2-6
v_gene: TRBV5-1
abundance: .
d_gene: TRBD1

CDR3nt: TGTGCCAGCAGCTTTTTGACCAATGAAAAACTGTTTTTT
CDR3aa: CASSFLTNEKLFF
j_gene: TRBJ1-4
v_gene: TRBV5-5
abundance: many
d_gene: .

CDR3nt: TGTGCCAGCAGCTCCGACAGGCTTATGAACACTGAAGCTTTCTTT
CDR3aa: CASSSDRLMNTEAFF
j_gene: TRBJ1-1
v_gene: TRBV7-9
abundance: few
d_gene: .

CDR3nt: TGTGCCAGCAGCGTAACAGGGGACCGTCGGGAGCAGTACTTC
CDR3aa: CASSVTGDRREQYF
j_gene: TRBJ2-7
v_gene: TRBV9
abundance: few
d_gene: TRBD1

CDR3nt: TGCGCCAGCAGCTTCGAGGACGGCAGCACAGATACGCAGTATTTT
CDR3aa: CASSFEDGSTDTQYF
j_gene: TRBJ2-3
v_gene: TRBV5-1
abundance: many
d_gene: .

CDR3nt: TGTGCCACCAGCAGGCAATTTGTCAGCAATCAGCCCCAGCATTTT
CDR3aa: CATSRQFVSNQPQHF
j_gene: TRBJ1-5
v_gene: TRBV15
abundance: many
d_gene: .

CDR3nt: TGCAGTGCTGGGACAGGGCAATATCAGCCCCAGCATTTT
CDR3aa: CSAGTGQYQPQHF
j_gene: TRBJ1-5
v_gene: TRBV20-1
abundance: many
d_gene: TRBD1

CDR3nt: TGCGCCAGCAGCTTACAGGGACAGGGACATGGTGAGCAGTTCTTC
CDR3aa: CASSLQGQGHGEQFF
j_gene: TRBJ2-1
v_gene: TRBV5-1
abundance: many
d_gene: TRBD1

CDR3nt: TGTGCCAGCAGCTTAGTATCGGAGGATACGCAGTATTTT
CDR3aa: CASSLVSEDTQYF
j_gene: TRBJ2-3
v_gene: TRBV7-2
abundance: many
d_gene: .

CDR3nt: TGTGCCAGCAGTGAATTGGAGGGGGGGAACACTGAAGCTTTCTTT
CDR3aa: CASSELEGGNTEAFF
j_gene: TRBJ1-1
v_gene: TRBV2
abundance: .
d_gene: .

CDR3nt: TGTGCCAGCAGCGACAGGACAGGGGGCGGAAACACCATATATTTT
CDR3aa: CASSDRTGGGNTIYF
j_gene: TRBJ1-3
v_gene: TRBV9
abundance: many
d_gene: TRBD1

CDR3nt: TGTGCCATCAGTGGAGGGGTATTGGACGAGCAGTACTTC
CDR3aa: CAISGGVLDEQYF
j_gene: TRBJ2-7
v_gene: TRBV10-3
abundance: many
d_gene: .

CDR3nt: TGCGCCAGCAGCCTCCGGGGCAGGGGAGAGAACACTGAAGCTTTCTTT
CDR3aa: CASSLRGRGENTEAFF
j_gene: TRBJ1-1
v_gene: TRBV4-1
abundance: many
d_gene: .

CDR3nt: TGTGCCAGCAGCCAAGCGGGACGAGGAACCCAAGAGACCCAGTACTTC
CDR3aa: CASSQAGRGTQETQYF
j_gene: TRBJ2-5
v_gene: TRBV3-1
abundance: few
d_gene: .

CDR3nt: TGTGCCAGCAGTTACTCGGAAGGTCACGAGCAGTACTTC
CDR3aa: CASSYSEGHEQYF
j_gene: TRBJ2-7
v_gene: TRBV6-6
abundance: many
d_gene: .

CDR3nt: TGTGCCAGCAGCTTACTAGCGGGGGTCCTCACAGATACGCAGTATTTT
CDR3aa: CASSLLAGVLTDTQYF
j_gene: TRBJ2-3
v_gene: TRBV5-5
abundance: many
d_gene: TRBD2

CDR3nt: TGTGCCAGCAGCTTAGCTGGCGCGGGACAGCCTAGAGCTGGCTACACCTTC
CDR3aa: CASSLAGAGQPRAGYTF
j_gene: TRBJ1-2
v_gene: TRBV7-6
abundance: .
d_gene: TRBD1

CDR3nt: TGTGCCAGCCGAGGCGATCAAGAGACCCAGTACTTC
CDR3aa: CASRGDQETQYF
j_gene: TRBJ2-5
v_gene: TRBV12-3/TRBV12-4
abundance: many
d_gene: .

CDR3nt: TGTGCCAGCAGCTTCTCAACTGGGGCCGGGGAGCTGTTTTTT
CDR3aa: CASSFSTGAGELFF
j_gene: TRBJ2-2
v_gene: TRBV7-7
abundance: many
d_gene: .

CDR3nt: TGCAGTGCTAGACCGCTGGGCGGGGGCACCAGCTCCTACAATGAGCAGTTCTTC
CDR3aa: CSARPLGGGTSSYNEQFF
j_gene: TRBJ2-1
v_gene: TRBV20-1
abundance: many
d_gene: .

CDR3nt: TGTGCCACCAGTGATATCGCTAGCGGCAATGAGCAGTTCTTC
CDR3aa: CATSDIASGNEQFF
j_gene: TRBJ2-1
v_gene: TRBV24-1
abundance: many
d_gene: TRBD2

CDR3nt: TGTGCCACCAGCAGGGCCTACCTAAACTACGAGCAGTACTTC
CDR3aa: CATSRAYLNYEQYF
j_gene: TRBJ2-7
v_gene: TRBV15
abundance: few
d_gene: .

CDR3nt: TGTGCCAGCAGCCGAGCAGGGGAGGAGGATGGCTACACCTTC
CDR3aa: CASSRAGEEDGYTF
j_gene: TRBJ1-2
v_gene: TRBV3-1
abundance: many
d_gene: .

CDR3nt: TGCAGTGCTGTTCTGGAAGACACAGATACGCAGTATTTT
CDR3aa: CSAVLEDTDTQYF
j_gene: TRBJ2-3
v_gene: TRBV20-1
abundance: many
d_gene: .

CDR3nt: TGTGCCAGCAGCTCTTACCTGAACACTGAAGCTTTCTTT
CDR3aa: CASSSYLNTEAFF
j_gene: TRBJ1-1
v_gene: TRBV7-8
abundance: many
d_gene: .

CDR3nt: TGTGCCAGCAGCTTGGAAGGTTCGGGCACCACTAACTATGGCTACACCTTC
CDR3aa: CASSLEGSGTTNYGYTF
j_gene: TRBJ1-2
v_gene: TRBV5-6
abundance: many
d_gene: .

CDR3nt: TGTGCCAGCAGCGAGGGCCTCACCGGGGAGCTGTTTTTT
CDR3aa: CASSEGLTGELFF
j_gene: TRBJ2-2
v_gene: TRBV7-3
abundance: few
d_gene: .

CDR3nt: TGCAGTGCTATGGAGGACGCAACCAGTGGAGGGACCCAGTACTTC
CDR3aa: CSAMEDATSGGTQYF
j_gene: TRBJ2-5
v_gene: TRBV20-1
abundance: few
d_gene: .

CDR3nt: TGTGCCACCAGCAGGTTCGGGGCCTCGGGGGAGCCCCAGCATTTT
CDR3aa: CATSRFGASGEPQHF
j_gene: TRBJ1-5
v_gene: TRBV15
abundance: many
d_gene: .

CDR3nt: TGTGCCAGCAGTCTTCTCGGGACAGGGAATTTGTACGAGCAGTACTTC
CDR3aa: CASSLLGTGNLYEQYF
j_gene: TRBJ2-7
v_gene: TRBV6-2/TRBV6-3
abundance: few
d_gene: TRBD1

CDR3nt: TGTGCCAGCAGTAGGGGGGAGGGGACAGGGAACACTGAAGCTTTCTTT
CDR3aa: CASSRGEGTGNTEAFF
j_gene: TRBJ1-1
v_gene: TRBV12-3/TRBV12-4
abundance: many
d_gene: TRBD1

CDR3nt: TGTGCCAGCAGCCTGGTCCTAGCGGGTTACAATGAGCAGTTCTTC
CDR3aa: CASSLVLAGYNEQFF
j_gene: TRBJ2-1
v_gene: TRBV5-5
abundance: many
d_gene: TRBD2

CDR3nt: TGTGCCAGCAGCTTAGGACTAGCGGGAGGCGAGCAGTACTTC
CDR3aa: CASSLGLAGGEQYF
j_gene: TRBJ2-7
v_gene: TRBV13
abundance: .
d_gene: TRBD2